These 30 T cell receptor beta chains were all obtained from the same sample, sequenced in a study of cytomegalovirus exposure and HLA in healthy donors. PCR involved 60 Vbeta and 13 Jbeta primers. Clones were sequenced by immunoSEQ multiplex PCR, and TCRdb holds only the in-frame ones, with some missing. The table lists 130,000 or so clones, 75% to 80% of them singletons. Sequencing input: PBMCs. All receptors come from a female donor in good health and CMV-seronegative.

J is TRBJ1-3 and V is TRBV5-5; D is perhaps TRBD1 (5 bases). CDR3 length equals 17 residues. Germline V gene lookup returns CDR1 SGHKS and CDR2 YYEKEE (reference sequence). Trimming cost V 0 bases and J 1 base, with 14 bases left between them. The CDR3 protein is CASSLEEGMGSGNTIYF. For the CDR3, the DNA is TGTGCCAGCAGCTTGGAGGAGGGGATGGGGTCTGGAAACACCATATATTTT. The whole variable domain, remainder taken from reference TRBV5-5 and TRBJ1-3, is DAGVTQSPTHLIKTRGQQVTLRCSPISGHKSVSWYQQVLGQGPQFIFQYYEKEERGRGNFPDRFSARQFPNYSSELNVNALLLGDSALYLCASSLEEGMGSGNTIYFGEGSWLTVV.

CDR3 in amino acids: CSVEDRRGQTYEQYF. Written as DNA, the CDR3 is TGCAGCGTTGAAGATAGGAGGGGACAGACCTACGAGCAGTACTTC. The rearrangement joins TRBV29-1 to TRBJ2-7; D is possibly TRBD1 (7 bases). V dropped 0 bases and J dropped 2 bases, with 14 bases sitting between them. Germline V gene data show CDR1 as SQVTM and CDR2 as ANQGSEA. The CDR3 sequence is 15 residues long.

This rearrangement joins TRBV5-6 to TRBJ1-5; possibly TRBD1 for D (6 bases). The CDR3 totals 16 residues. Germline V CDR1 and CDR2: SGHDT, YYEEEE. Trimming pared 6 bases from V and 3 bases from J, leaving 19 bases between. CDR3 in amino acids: CASTMASGASNQPQHF. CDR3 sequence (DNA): TGTGCCAGCACCATGGCGTCAGGGGCCTCCAATCAGCCCCAGCATTTT. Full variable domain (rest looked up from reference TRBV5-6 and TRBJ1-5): DAGVTQSPTHLIKTRGQQVTLRCSPKSGHDTVSWYQQALGQGPQFIFQYYEEEERQRGNFPDRFSGHQFPNYSSELNVNALLLGDSALYLCASTMASGASNQPQHFGDGTRLSIL.

DNA of the CDR3: TGTGCCAGCGGAACACAGGGGGCATGGGAGACCCAGTACTTC. Protein: CASGTQGAWETQYF. This chain uses TRBV5-4 with TRBJ2-5, with 9 nucleotides matching TRBD1. The V and J ends lost 7 bases and 5 bases, in that order; junction bases with no gene match: 9. Germline V gene lookup returns CDR1 SGHNT and CDR2 YYREEE (reference sequence). This CDR3 is 14 amino acids long.

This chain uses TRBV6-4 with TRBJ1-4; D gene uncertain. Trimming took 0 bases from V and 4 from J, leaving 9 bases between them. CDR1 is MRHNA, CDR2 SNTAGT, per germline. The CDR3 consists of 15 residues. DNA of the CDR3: TGTGCCAGCAGTGACTCGCTAGTTTTTAATGAAAAACTGTTTTTT. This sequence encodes CASSDSLVFNEKLFF.

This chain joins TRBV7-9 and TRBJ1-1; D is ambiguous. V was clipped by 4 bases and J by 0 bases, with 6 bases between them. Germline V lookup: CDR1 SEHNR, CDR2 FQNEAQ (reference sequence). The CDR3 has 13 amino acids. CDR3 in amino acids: CASSSELNTEAFF. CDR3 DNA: TGTGCCAGCAGCTCCGAGTTGAACACTGAAGCTTTCTTT.

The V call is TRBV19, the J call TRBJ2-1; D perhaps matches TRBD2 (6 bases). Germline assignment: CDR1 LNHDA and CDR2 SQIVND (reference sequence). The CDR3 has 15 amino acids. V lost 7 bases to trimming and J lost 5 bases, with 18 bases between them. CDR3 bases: TGTGCCAGTACTACTACGGGACTCGGTAACAATGAGCAGTTCTTC. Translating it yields CASTTTGLGNNEQFF.

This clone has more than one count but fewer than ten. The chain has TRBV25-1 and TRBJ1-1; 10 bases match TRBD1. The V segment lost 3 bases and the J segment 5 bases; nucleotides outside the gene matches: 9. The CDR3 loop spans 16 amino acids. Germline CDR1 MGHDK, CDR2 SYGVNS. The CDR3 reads CASSDGDRGRYTEAFF. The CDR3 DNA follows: TGTGCCAGCAGTGACGGGGACAGGGGACGCTATACTGAAGCTTTCTTT.

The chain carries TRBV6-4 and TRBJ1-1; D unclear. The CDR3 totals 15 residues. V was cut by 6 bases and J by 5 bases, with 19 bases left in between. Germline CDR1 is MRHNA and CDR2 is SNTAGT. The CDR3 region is CASRRTGERGTEAFF. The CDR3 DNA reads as TGTGCCAGCAGGAGGACTGGGGAACGGGGAACTGAAGCTTTCTTT.

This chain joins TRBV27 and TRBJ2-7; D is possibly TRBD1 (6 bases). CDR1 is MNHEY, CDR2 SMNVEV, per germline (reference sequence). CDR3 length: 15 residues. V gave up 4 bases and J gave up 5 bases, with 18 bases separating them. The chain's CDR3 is CASSSRDIPPHEQYF. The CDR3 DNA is TGTGCCAGCAGTTCCCGGGACATCCCCCCGCACGAGCAGTACTTC.

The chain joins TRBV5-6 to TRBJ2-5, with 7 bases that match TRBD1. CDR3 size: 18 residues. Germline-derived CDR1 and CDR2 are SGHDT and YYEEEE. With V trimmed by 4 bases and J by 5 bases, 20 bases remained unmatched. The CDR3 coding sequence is TGTGCCAGCAGCCCTAGATTTTGGACAAGACAGGGTGACGAGACCCAGTACTTC. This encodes CASSPRFWTRQGDETQYF.

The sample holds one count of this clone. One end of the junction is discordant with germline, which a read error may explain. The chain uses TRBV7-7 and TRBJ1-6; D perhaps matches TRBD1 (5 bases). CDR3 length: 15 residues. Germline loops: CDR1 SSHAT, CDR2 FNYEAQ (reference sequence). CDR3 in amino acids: CASSSTGIFNSPLHF. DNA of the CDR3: TGTGCTAGCAGCTCCACAGGAATCTTTAATTCACCCCTCCACTTT.

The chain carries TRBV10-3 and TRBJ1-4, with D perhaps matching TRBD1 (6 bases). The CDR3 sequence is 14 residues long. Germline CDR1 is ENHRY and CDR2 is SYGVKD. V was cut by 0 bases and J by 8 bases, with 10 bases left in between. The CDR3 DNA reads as TGTGCCATCAGTGAGTCGGGGGCGCGAGAAAAACTGTTTTTT. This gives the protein CAISESGAREKLFF.

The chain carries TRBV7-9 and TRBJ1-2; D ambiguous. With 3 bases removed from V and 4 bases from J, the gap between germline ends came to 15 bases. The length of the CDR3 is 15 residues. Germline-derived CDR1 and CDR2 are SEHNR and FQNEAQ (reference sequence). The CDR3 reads CASSFSWQVFYGYTF. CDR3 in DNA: TGTGCCAGCAGCTTTTCTTGGCAGGTCTTCTATGGCTACACCTTC.

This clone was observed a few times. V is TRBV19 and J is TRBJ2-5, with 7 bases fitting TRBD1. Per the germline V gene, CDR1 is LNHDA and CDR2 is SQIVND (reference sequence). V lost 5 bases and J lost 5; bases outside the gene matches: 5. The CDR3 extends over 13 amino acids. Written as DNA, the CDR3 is TGTGCCAGTAGTCTTGGACAGGCGGAGACCCAGTACTTC. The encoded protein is CASSLGQAETQYF.

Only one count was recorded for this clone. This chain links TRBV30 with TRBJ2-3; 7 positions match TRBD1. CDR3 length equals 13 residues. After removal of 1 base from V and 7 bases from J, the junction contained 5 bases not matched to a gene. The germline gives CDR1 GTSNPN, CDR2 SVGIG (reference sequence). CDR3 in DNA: TGTGCCTGGAGTGAGGGGGCTTTGAATACGCAGTATTTT. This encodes CAWSEGALNTQYF.

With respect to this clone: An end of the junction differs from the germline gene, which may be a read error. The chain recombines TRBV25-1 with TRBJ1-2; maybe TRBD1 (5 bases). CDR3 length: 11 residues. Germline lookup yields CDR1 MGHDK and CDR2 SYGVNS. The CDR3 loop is CASSEAAGLSF. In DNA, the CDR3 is TGTGCCAGCAGTGAAGCGGCAGGGCTTTCCTTC.

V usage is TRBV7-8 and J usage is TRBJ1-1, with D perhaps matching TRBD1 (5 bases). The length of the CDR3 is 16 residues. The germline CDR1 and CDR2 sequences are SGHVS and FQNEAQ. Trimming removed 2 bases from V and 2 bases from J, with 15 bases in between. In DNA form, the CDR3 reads TGTGCCAGCAGCTTAAGAAAGTTGGGGCTTAACACTGAAGCTTTCTTT. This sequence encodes CASSLRKLGLNTEAFF.

In nucleotides, the CDR3 is TGTGCCAGTGCCCGCGGGACAGGGAGAGAGAGGACTGAAAAACTGTTTTTT. Its translation is CASARGTGRERTEKLFF. V usage is TRBV2 and J usage is TRBJ1-4, with 9 bases fitting TRBD1. The V and J ends lost 9 bases and 7 bases, in that order; junction bases with no gene match: 18. The CDR3 spans 17 residues. The germline CDR1 and CDR2 sequences are SNHLY and FYNNEI.

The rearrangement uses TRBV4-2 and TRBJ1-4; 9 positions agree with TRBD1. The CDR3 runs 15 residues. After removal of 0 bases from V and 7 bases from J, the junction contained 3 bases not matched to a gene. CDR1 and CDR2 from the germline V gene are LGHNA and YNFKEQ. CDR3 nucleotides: TGTGCCAGCAGCCAAGAACAGGGGGCAGGTGAAAAACTGTTTTTT. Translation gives CASSQEQGAGEKLFF.

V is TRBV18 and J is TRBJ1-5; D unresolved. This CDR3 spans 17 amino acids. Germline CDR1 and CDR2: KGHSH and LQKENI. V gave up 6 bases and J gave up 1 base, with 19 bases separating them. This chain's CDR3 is CASSPNEGVGSNQPQHF. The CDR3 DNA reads TGTGCCAGCTCTCCCAATGAAGGAGTTGGGAGCAATCAGCCCCAGCATTTT.

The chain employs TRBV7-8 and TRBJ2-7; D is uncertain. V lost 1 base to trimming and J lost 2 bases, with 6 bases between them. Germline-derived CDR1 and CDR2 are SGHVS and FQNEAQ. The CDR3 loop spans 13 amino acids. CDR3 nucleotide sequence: TGTGCCAGCAGCTTAGGGCTGGCCTACGAGCAGTACTTC. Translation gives CASSLGLAYEQYF.

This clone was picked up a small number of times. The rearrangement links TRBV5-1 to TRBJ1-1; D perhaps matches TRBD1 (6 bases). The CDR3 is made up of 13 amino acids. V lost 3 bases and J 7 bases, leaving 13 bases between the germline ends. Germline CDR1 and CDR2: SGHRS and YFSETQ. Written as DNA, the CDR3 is TGCGCCAGCAGCTACGACGGACAGTATGAAGCTTTCTTT. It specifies CASSYDGQYEAFF.

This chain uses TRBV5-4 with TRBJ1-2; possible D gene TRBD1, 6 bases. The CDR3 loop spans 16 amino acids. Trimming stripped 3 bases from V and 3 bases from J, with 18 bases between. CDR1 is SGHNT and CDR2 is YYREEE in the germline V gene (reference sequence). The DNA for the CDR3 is TGTGCCAGCAGCTCCCAATGGGAGGGGGGACACTATGGCTACACCTTC. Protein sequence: CASSSQWEGGHYGYTF.

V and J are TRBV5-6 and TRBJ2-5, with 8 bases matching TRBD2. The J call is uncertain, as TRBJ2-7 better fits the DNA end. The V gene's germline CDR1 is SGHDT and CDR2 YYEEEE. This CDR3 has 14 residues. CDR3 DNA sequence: TGTGCCAGCAGAATAGCGGGAATCACCTACGAGCAGTACTTC. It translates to CASRIAGITYEQYF.

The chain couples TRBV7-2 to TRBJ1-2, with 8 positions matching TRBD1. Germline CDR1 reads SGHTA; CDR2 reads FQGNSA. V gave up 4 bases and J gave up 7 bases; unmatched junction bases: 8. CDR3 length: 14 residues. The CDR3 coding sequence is TGTGCCAGCAGCTCGCAATCAGGGGGCCCTGGCTACACCTTC. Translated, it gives CASSSQSGGPGYTF.

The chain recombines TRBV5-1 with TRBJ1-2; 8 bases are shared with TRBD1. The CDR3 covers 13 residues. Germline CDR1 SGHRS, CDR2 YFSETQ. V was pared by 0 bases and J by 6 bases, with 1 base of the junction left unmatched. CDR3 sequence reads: CASSLGQGNGYTF. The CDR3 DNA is TGCGCCAGCAGCTTGGGACAGGGGAATGGCTACACCTTC.

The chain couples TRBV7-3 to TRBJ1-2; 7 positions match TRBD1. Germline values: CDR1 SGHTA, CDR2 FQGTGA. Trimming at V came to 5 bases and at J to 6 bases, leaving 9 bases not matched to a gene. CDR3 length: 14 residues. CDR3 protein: CASSPEGQHHGYTF. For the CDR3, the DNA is TGTGCCAGCAGCCCAGAGGGACAGCACCATGGCTACACCTTC.

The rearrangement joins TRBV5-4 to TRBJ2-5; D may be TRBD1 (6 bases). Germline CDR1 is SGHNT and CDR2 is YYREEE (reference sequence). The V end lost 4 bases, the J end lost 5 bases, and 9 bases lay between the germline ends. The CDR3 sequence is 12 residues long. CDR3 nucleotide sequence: TGTGCCAGCAGCCAGGGGATGGAGACCCAGTACTTC. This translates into CASSQGMETQYF.

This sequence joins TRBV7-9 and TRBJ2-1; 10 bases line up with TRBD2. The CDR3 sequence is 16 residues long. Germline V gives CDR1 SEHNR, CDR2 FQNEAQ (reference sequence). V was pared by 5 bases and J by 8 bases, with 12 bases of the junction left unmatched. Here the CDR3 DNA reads TGTGCCAGCAGCCCTGGGTCAGCGGGAGGGGTCGATGAGCAGTTCTTC. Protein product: CASSPGSAGGVDEQFF.